This TCR beta chain was recorded in a study of T cell responses to AZD1222 COVID-19 vaccine. General observations from the study: With two AZD1222 doses given, Spike-specific TCR breadth and depth both rose. Nearly half of spike-specific TCRs reportedly target unmutated variant regions. Regions 160-218 and 743-854 dominated among vaccine-associated CD4 TCRs spanning spike. Donors, mostly white British, included more females; clonal diversity was possibly underestimated.

With regard to this clone: Its antigen is as yet unknown.

Generated by immunoSEQ multiplex PCR, the TCRdb table keeps only in-frame clones and is missing some. The data contain 60,000 to 85,000 clones, 85% of them singletons. This specimen was peripheral blood, taken on day 0 of AZD1222 vaccination. The clonotype was recovered from an adult in good health.

CDR3 DNA sequence: TGTGCCAGTTGCCAGGGGGCCAATTCACCCCTCCACTTT. Translating gives CASCQGANSPLHF. The chain has TRBV27 and TRBJ1-6; 8 bases are shared with TRBD1. The CDR3 has 13 amino acids. V was clipped by 9 bases and J by 7 bases; unmatched bases: 5. CDR1 MNHEY and CDR2 SMNVEV come from the germline V gene (reference sequence).